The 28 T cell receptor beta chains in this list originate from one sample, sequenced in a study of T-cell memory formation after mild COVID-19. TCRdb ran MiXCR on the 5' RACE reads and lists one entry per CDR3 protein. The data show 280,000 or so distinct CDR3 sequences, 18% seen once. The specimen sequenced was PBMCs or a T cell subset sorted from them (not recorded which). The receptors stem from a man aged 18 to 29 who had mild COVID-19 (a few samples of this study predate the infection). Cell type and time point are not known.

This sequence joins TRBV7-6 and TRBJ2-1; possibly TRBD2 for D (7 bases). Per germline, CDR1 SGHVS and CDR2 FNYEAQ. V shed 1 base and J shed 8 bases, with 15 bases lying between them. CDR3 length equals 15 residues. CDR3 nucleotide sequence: TGTGCCAGCAGCTTAGAAGGGGGGGCCATCTATGAGCAGTTCTTC. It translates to CASSLEGGAIYEQFF.

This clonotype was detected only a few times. The CDR3 bases are TGTGCCAGCAGTATTGTACAGGCAGATACGCAGTATTTT. This sequence encodes CASSIVQADTQYF. The chain uses TRBV6-5 and TRBJ2-3; a weak D match, TRBD1 (5 bases). Germline CDR1 is MNHEY and CDR2 is SVGAGI. Trimming cost V 5 bases and J 4 bases, with 10 bases left between them. The CDR3 covers 13 residues.

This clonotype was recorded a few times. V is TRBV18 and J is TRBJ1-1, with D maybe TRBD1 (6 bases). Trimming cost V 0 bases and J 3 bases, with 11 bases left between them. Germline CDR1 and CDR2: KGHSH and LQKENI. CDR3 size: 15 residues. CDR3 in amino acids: CASSPPGAWDTEAFF. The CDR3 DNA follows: TGTGCCAGCTCACCACCGGGGGCTTGGGACACTGAAGCTTTCTTT.

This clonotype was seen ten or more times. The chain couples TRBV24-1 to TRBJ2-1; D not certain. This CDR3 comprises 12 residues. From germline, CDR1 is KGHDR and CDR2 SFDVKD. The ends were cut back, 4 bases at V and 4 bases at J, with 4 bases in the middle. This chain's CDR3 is CATSDPYNEQFF. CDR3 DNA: TGTGCCACCAGTGACCCTTACAATGAGCAGTTCTTC.

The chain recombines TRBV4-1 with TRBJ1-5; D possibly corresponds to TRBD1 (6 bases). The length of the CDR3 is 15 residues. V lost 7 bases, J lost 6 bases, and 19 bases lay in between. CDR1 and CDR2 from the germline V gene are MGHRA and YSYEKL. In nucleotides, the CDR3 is TGCGCCAGCAACGAAGGTTGGGGGCTCGGTCAGCCCCAGCATTTT. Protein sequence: CASNEGWGLGQPQHF.

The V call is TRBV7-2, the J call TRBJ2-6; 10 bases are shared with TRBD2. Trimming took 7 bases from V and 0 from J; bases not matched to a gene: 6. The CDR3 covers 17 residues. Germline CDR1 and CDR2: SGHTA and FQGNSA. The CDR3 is CASTPERGGSGANVLTF. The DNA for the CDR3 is TGTGCCAGCACCCCGGAGCGGGGGGGCTCTGGGGCCAACGTCCTGACTTTC. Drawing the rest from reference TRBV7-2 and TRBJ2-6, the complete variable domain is GAGVSQSPSNKVTEKGKDVELRCDPISGHTALYWYRQSLGQGLEFLIYFQGNSAPDKSGLPSDRFSAERTGGSVSTLTIQRTQQEDSAVYLCASTPERGGSGANVLTFGAGSRLTVL.

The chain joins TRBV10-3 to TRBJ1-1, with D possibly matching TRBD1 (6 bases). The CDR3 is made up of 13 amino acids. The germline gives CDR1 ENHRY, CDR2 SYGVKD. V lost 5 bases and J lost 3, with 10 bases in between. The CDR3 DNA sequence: TGTGCCATCAGTCAGACAGGAGACACTGAAGCTTTCTTT. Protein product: CAISQTGDTEAFF.

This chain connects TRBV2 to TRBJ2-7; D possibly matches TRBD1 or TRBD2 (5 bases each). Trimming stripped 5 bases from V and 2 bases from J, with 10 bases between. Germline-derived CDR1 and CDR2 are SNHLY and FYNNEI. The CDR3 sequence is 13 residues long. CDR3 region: CASSLGEAYEQYV. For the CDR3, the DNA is TGTGCCAGCAGTTTGGGGGAAGCCTACGAGCAGTACGTC.

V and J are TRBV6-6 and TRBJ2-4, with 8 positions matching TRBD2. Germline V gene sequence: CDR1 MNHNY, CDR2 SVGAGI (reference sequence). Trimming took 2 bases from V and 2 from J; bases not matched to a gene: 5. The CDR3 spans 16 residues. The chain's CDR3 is CASSYGLAMSKNIQYF. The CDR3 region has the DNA TGTGCCAGCAGTTACGGACTAGCAATGTCCAAAAACATTCAGTACTTC.

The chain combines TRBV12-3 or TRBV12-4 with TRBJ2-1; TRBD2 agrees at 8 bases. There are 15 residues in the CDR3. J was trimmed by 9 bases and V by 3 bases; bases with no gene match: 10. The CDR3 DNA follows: TGTGCCAGCAGTTTGCCGGCCCGGGGGGGCGGTGAGCAGTTCTTC. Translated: CASSLPARGGGEQFF.

In nucleotides, the CDR3 is TGTGCCAGCAGCAAGCGCCGAGAGACAGGGAGTGAATATGGCTACACCTTC. This translates into CASSKRRETGSEYGYTF. This chain joins TRBV21-1 and TRBJ1-2; the table's D call, TRBD1, was not checked against the DNA. TRBV21-1 is deemed a pseudogene. This CDR3 is 17 amino acids long.

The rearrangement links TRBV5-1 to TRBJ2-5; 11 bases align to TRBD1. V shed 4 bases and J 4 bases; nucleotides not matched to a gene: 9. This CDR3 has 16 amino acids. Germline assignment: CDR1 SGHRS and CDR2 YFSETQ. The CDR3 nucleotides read TGCGCCAGCAGCGCCTACCCGGGACAGGGGGGAGAGACCCAGTACTTC. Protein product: CASSAYPGQGGETQYF.

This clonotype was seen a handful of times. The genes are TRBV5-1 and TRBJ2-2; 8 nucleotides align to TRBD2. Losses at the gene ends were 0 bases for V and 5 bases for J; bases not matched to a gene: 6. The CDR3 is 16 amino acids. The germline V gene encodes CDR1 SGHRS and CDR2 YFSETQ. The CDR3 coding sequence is TGCGCCAGCAGCTTGGCCCAACTAGCGGTTACCGGGGAGCTGTTTTTT. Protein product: CASSLAQLAVTGELFF.

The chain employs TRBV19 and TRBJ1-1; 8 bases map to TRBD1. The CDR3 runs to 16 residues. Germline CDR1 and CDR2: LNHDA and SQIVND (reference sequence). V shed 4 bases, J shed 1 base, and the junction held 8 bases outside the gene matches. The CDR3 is CASSTRARGPNTEAFF. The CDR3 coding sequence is TGTGCCAGTAGTACGCGAGCCAGGGGGCCGAACACTGAAGCTTTCTTT.

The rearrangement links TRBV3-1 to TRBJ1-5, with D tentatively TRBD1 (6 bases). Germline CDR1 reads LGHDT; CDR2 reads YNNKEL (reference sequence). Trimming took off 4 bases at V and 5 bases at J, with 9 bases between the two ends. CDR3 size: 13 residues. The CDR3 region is CASSPYRDQPQHF. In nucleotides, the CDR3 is TGTGCCAGCAGCCCTTACAGGGATCAGCCCCAGCATTTT. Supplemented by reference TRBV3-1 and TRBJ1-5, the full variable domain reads DTAVSQTPKYLVTQMGNDKSIKCEQNLGHDTMYWYKQDSKKFLKIMFSYNNKELIINETVPNRFSPKSPDKAHLNLHINSLELGDSAVYFCASSPYRDQPQHFGDGTRLSIL.

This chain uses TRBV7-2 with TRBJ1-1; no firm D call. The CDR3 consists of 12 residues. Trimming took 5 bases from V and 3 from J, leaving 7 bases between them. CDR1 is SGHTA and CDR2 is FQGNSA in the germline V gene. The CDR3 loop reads CASSTIYTEAFF. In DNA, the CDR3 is TGTGCCAGCAGCACAATATACACTGAAGCTTTCTTT.

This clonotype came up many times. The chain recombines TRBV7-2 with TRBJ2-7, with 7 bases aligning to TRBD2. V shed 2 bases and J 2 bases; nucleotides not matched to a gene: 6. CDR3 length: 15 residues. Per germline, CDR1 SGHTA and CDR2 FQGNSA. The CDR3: CASSLQRGSPYEQYF. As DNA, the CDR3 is TGTGCCAGCAGCTTACAGCGGGGTTCCCCCTACGAGCAGTACTTC.

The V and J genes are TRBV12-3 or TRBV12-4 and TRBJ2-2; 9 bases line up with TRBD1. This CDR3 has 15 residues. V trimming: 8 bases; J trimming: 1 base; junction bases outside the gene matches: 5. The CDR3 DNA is TGTGCCAGCCGGGACAGGGCGTTGAACACCGGGGAGCTGTTTTTT. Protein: CASRDRALNTGELFF.

CDR3 in DNA: TGTGCCAGCAGCCCGCAAACCCGAAACACTGAAGCTTTCTTT. It encodes CASSPQTRNTEAFF. The chain couples TRBV7-9 to TRBJ1-1; no firm D call. V was trimmed by 5 bases and J by 2 bases, leaving 12 bases between them. The CDR3 has 14 amino acids. CDR1 and CDR2 (germline): SEHNR, FQNEAQ (reference sequence).

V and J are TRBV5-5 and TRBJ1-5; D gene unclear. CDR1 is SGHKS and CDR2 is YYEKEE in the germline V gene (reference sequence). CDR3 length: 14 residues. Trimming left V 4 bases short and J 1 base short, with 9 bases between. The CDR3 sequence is CASSPGESNQPQHF. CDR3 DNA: TGTGCCAGCAGCCCTGGTGAGAGCAATCAGCCCCAGCATTTT.

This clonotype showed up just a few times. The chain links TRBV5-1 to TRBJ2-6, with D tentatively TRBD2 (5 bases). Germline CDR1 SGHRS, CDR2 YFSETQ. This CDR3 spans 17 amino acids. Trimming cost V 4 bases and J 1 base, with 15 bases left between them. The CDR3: CASSPGVPGSGANVLTF. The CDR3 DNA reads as TGCGCCAGCAGCCCCGGGGTTCCGGGGTCTGGGGCCAACGTCCTGACTTTC.

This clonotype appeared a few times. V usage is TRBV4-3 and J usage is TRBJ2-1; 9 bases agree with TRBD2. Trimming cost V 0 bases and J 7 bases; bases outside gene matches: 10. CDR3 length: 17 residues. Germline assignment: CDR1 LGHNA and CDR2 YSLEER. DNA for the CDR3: TGCGCCAGCAGCCAAGATCTTCTCAGCGGGGGGTGGAATGAGCAGTTCTTC. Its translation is CASSQDLLSGGWNEQFF.

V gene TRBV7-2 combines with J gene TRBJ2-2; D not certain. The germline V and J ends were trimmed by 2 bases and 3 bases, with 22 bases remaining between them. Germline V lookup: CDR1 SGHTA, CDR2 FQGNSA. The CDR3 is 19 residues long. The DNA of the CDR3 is TGTGCCAGCAGCTTAACCCCACCTCTTTGGCAGGAGTACACCGGGGAGCTGTTTTTT. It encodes CASSLTPPLWQEYTGELFF.

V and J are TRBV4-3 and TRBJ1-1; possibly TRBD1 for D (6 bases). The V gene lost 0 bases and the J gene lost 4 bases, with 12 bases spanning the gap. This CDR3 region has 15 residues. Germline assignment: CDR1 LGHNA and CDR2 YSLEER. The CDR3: CASSQDLRGPTEAFF. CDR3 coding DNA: TGCGCCAGCAGCCAAGATCTCAGGGGACCCACTGAAGCTTTCTTT.

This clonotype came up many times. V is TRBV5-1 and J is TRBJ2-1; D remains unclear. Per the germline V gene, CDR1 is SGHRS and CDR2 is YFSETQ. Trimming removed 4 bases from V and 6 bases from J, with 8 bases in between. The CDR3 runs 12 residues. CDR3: CASSNDINEQFF. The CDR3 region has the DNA TGCGCCAGCAGCAACGACATCAATGAGCAGTTCTTC.

The CDR3, as DNA: TGCGCCAGCAGCCAAGTCGTCTCTCTGTGGCCCCAGCATTTT. Translating gives CASSQVVSLWPQHF. The rearrangement joins TRBV4-1 to TRBJ1-5; no firm D call. The CDR3 covers 14 residues. From germline, CDR1 is MGHRA and CDR2 YSYEKL. V shed 1 base and J shed 9 bases, with 13 bases lying between them.

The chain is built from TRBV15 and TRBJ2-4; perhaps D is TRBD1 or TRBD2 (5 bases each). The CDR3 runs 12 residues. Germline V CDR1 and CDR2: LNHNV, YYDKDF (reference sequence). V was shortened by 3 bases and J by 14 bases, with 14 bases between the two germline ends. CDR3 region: CATSRAPGRKYF. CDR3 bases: TGTGCCACCAGCAGGGCACCGGGACGCAAGTACTTC.

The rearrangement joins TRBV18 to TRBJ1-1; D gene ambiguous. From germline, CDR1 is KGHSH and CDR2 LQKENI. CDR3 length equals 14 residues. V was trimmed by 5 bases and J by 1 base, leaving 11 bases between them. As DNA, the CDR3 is TGTGCCAGCTCAAGAGGCGCCCAGAACACTGAAGCTTTCTTT. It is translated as CASSRGAQNTEAFF. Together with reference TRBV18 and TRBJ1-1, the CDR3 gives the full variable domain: NAGVMQNPRHLVRRRGQEARLRCSPMKGHSHVYWYRQLPEEGLKFMVYLQKENIIDESGMPKERFSAEFPKEGPSILRIQQVVRGDSAAYFCASSRGAQNTEAFFGQGTRLTVV.